This is a list of T cell receptor beta chains from one sample in a study of blood T cell repertoires in COVID-19. TCRdb keeps only in-frame clones here, not all; method: immunoSEQ multiplex PCR. The repertoire consists of about 40,000 clones, with approximately 90% occurring once and the leading ten covering around 20%. The specimen was peripheral blood. The receptors come from a man over 45 in a cohort sampled during active COVID-19. The CDR3 runs from the conserved cysteine through the conserved F or W. The D gene is left open where the match is weak. The listing skips clone size in some rows; elsewhere it reads once, few, many or a size class.

clone size	D gene	J gene	V gene	CDR3 protein	CDR3 DNA
NA	NA	TRBJ2-2	TRBV5-4	CASAVLENTGELFF	TGTGCCAGCGCAGTACTAGAGAACACCGGGGAGCTGTTTTTT
many	TRBD2	TRBJ2-3	TRBV6-4	CASSDQRGGSTDTQYF	TGTGCCAGCAGTGACCAGCGGGGGGGGAGCACAGATACGCAGTATTTT
NA	NA	TRBJ1-1	TRBV30	CVSGESEAFF	TGTGTAAGCGGGGAGTCTGAAGCTTTCTTT
NA	NA	TRBJ2-7	TRBV7-9	CASSLVQDSYEQYF	TGTGCCAGCAGCCTGGTACAGGACTCCTACGAGCAGTACTTC
few	TRBD1	TRBJ2-7	TRBV2	CASRDRIYEQYF	TGTGCCAGCAGGGACAGGATTTACGAGCAGTACTTC
NA	TRBD1	TRBJ1-2	TRBV5-1	CASSPRSGQGARGYTF	TGCGCCAGCAGCCCCAGGTCGGGACAGGGGGCACGGGGCTACACCTTC
few	NA	TRBJ2-3	TRBV5-1	CASSLDSDTQYF	TGCGCCAGCAGCTTGGACTCTGATACGCAGTATTTT
NA	TRBD2	TRBJ2-7	TRBV13	CASSSGRDSDEQYF	TGTGCCAGCAGCTCTGGGAGGGATAGCGACGAGCAGTACTTC
NA	TRBD1	TRBJ1-4	TRBV30	CAWTTGVGKEKLFF	TGTGCCTGGACCACAGGGGTAGGGAAGGAAAAACTGTTTTTT
NA	NA	TRBJ2-1	TRBV7-9	CASRGVGNEQFF	TGTGCCAGCAGGGGAGTCGGGAATGAGCAGTTCTTC
NA	TRBD1	TRBJ1-6	TRBV3-1/TRBV3-2	CASSHPGQGGSPLHF	TGTGCCAGCAGCCACCCCGGACAGGGTGGCTCACCCCTCCACTTT
NA	NA	TRBJ1-2	TRBV30	CAWSPRVDYGYTF	TGTGCCTGGAGCCCCCGGGTGGACTATGGCTACACCTTC
NA	TRBD2	TRBJ2-2	TRBV7-3	CASSLTLAANTGELFF	TGTGCCAGCAGCTTAACCCTAGCGGCGAACACCGGGGAGCTGTTTTTT
once	NA	TRBJ2-7	TRBV11-2	CASSSYTGPYEQYF	TGTGCCAGCAGCTCCTATACAGGGCCCTACGAGCAGTACTTC
NA	TRBD2	TRBJ2-3	TRBV7-9	CASSSSGALTDTQYF	TGTGCCAGCAGCTCTAGCGGGGCCCTCACAGATACGCAGTATTTT
NA	NA	TRBJ1-2	TRBV10-2	CASSDQVDSYGYTF	TGCGCCAGCAGTGATCAGGTGGACTCCTATGGCTACACCTTC
once	TRBD2	TRBJ2-1	TRBV12-5	CASGLYLTSGEYNEQFF	TGTGCTAGTGGTTTGTATCTTACTAGCGGGGAGTACAATGAGCAGTTCTTC
NA	NA	TRBJ1-6	TRBV10-3	CAIKAGFIEDSPLHF	TGTGCCATCAAAGCAGGGTTCATAGAAGATTCACCCCTCCACTTT
NA	NA	TRBJ2-1	TRBV19	CASLQGWGYNEQFF	TGTGCCAGTTTACAGGGCTGGGGGTACAATGAGCAGTTCTTC
NA	TRBD1	TRBJ2-1	TRBV27	CASSLYWGQGGYNEQFF	TGTGCCAGCAGTTTATATTGGGGACAGGGGGGTTACAATGAGCAGTTCTTC
NA	NA	TRBJ2-5	TRBV21-1	CASSKVPRGRWETQYF	TGTGCCAGCAGCAAAGTACCCAGGGGTAGGTGGGAGACCCAGTACTTC
once	NA	TRBJ2-2	TRBV7-6	CASSLAPGQNTGELFF	TGTGCCAGCAGCTTAGCCCCGGGACAGAACACCGGGGAGCTGTTTTTT